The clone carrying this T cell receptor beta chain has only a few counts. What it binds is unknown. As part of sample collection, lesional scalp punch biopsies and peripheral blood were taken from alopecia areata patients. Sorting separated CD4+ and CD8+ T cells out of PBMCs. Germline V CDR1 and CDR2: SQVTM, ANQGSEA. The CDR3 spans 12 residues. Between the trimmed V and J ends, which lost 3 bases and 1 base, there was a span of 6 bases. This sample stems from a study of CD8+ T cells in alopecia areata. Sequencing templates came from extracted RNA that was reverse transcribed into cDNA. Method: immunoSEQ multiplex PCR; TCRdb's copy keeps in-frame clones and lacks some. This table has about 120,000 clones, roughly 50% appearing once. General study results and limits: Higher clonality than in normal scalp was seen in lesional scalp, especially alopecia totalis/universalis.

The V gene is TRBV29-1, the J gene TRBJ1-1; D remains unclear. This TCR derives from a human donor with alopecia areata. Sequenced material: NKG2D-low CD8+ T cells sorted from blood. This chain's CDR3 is CSVEKENTEAFF. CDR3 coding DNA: TGCAGCGTTGAGAAGGAGAACACTGAAGCTTTCTTT.